This T cell receptor beta chain appears in the sequencing data of a study of T-cell memory formation after mild COVID-19. In this sample, this clonotype turned up many times. CDR1 and CDR2 from the germline V gene are WSHSY and SAAADI. The V gene lost 6 bases and the J gene lost 6 bases, with 13 bases spanning the gap. This CDR3 is built from 13 residues. TCRdb reanalysed the 5' RACE reads using MiXCR and keeps one entry per CDR3 protein. The sample lists a few hundred thousand distinct CDR3 sequences, more than 20% occurring once. V gene TRBV10-2 combines with J gene TRBJ2-3; D assignment may be TRBD1 or TRBD2 (5 bases each). The sample comprised PBMCs or a T cell subset sorted from them (not recorded which). The origin of this receptor is an adult woman who had mild COVID-19 (a few samples of this study predate the infection). Cell type and time point are not known. The CDR3 coding sequence is TGCGCCAGCAGATGGGGGAGTACGGATACGCAGTATTTT. This encodes CASRWGSTDTQYF.